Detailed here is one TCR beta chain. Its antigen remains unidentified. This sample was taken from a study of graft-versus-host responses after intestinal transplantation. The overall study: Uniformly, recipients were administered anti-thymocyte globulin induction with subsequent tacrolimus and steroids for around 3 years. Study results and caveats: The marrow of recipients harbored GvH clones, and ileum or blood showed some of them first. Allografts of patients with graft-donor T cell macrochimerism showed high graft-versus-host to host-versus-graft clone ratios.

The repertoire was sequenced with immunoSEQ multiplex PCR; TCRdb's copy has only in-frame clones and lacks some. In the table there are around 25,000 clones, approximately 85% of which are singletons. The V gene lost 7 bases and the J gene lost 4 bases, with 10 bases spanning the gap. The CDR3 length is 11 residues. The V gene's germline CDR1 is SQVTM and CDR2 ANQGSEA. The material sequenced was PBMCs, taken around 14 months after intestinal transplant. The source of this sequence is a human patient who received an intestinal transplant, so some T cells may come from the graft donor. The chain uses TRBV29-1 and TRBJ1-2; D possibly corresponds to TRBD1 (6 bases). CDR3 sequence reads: CSGAGVYGYTF. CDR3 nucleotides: TGCAGCGGGGCAGGGGTCTATGGCTACACCTTC.